The following is a T cell receptor (beta chain) sequence with its context. Its antigen has not been determined. The sample holds no much larger clone one base away, and base qualities are not on file. Explained via the paper, the time point label denotes: baseline, week 1 (first vaccination visit). The treatment or condition label here, explained by the study, means: pre-vaccination baseline after standard-of-care therapy. All donors had newly diagnosed IDH1-mutant astrocytomas of WHO grade 3 or 4 that showed loss of nuclear ATRX. The samples were drawn from NOA16, a multicentre, single-arm, open-label phase I trial in Germany that tested a mutant IDH1 peptide vaccine in humans for the first time. Visit V03 blood draws served as the baseline sample for immunogenicity testing. Genomic DNA for TCRB sequencing was extracted from EDTA blood using the DNeasy Blood and Tissue Kit. Counted from cysteine to phenylalanine, this CDR3 has 15 amino acids. Of all the DNA, just the CDR3 is kept, 45 bases in frame from base 1. The germline V gene specifies MNHEY as CDR1 and SVGAGI as CDR2. V lost 6 bases and J lost 3 bases, and the count of bases not matched to a germline gene is 8.

To prepare the library, the immunoSEQ multiplex PCR assay was applied. The hsTCRB Kit was used according to the manufacturer's protocol to amplify rearranged TCR beta chain sequences. Sequencing of TCRB libraries was carried out on an Illumina MiSeq. In the original analysis: Demultiplexing, trimming and gene mapping were performed with the kit vendor's proprietary platform. Imported from immuneACCESS, the table was reduced by TCRdb to in-frame sequences with V and J called. These copies leave out some clones; in studies compared against another copy, an unresolved V gene accounts for under half, and the cause of the remainder is not known. The V and J calls and clone size are taken from that table; D and trimming were inferred from the DNA. Here the sample has about 88,000 clones; around 79% occur a single time. The biggest ten clones account for about 5.1% of the sample. The data originate from a study of a mutant IDH1 vaccine in newly diagnosed glioma listed by TCRdb under 2021. Broadly, across the study: The roughly 30 treated patients were approximately 62% male and around 40% female, with a mean age of about 38 years. Peripheral blood was collected at six visits: V03 (baseline), V05, V07, V10, V12 and V13. For exploratory analyses, about two dozen treated patients had longitudinal TCRB deep sequencing done wherever samples were available. Before enrollment, patients had received standard therapy of radiotherapy alone, temozolomide alone, or radiochemotherapy with temozolomide; most received the combination.

On the study overall, not on this receptor specifically: Pseudoprogression appeared unrelated to alterations in the top peripheral T cell clonotypes detected by TCRB sequencing. Availability determined which PBMC samples were chosen for TCRB deep sequencing. The authors noted that analyses of patient blood samples could not be reproduced because of sample limitations. Immune responses induced by the vaccine were seen in about 93% of patients across multiple MHC alleles.

The sample in question was PBMCs, obtained from a glioma patient treated with radiotherapy, temozolomide or both. The chain is assembled from TRBV6-5 and TRBJ1-1, and 9 bases in between align with TRBD1. The TCR originated in a man between 40 and 49 years old with glioma. Some clones in this sample may be carry-over from other donors' samples. The DNA sequence follows: TGTGCCAGCAGCCAGGGACAGGGTAGGGACACTGAAGCTTTCTTT. Translated, it reads CASSQGQGRDTEAFF.